This TCR beta chain was obtained from a study of T cells in Graves' hyperthyroidism and ophthalmopathy. General study points: The model made its ophthalmopathy prediction, and onset followed a median 6.5 months later. In blood, most of the thyroid clonotypes expanded above 0.001 were also present.

Amplification of TCR beta CDR3 regions used RNA as the template. An initial round of RT-PCR targeting the TCR CDR3 relied on the HTBI primer set. One entry per CDR3 protein results from TCRdb running MiXCR on the multiplex PCR reads. The sample records around 600,000 distinct CDR3 sequences, approximately 15% being singletons. Between the trimmed V and J ends, which lost 10 bases and 7 bases, there was a span of 26 bases. The CDR3 has 15 amino acids. Germline loops: CDR1 MDHEN, CDR2 SYDVKM. Many counts were recorded for this clonotype. Its antigen is undetermined. The cohort's ophthalmopathy patients, a group with duration under 3 months, had a Clinical Activity Score of at least 3 and a NOSPECS grade of at least 4.

The chain recombines TRBV28 with TRBJ2-7, with D perhaps matching TRBD1 (5 bases). Sequencing used blood. The receptor comes from a young woman with Graves' ophthalmopathy. CDR3 sequence: CATAGKGRLSEEQYF. The CDR3 DNA reads as TGTGCCACCGCAGGAAAGGGGCGCCTGTCGGAAGAGCAGTACTTC.